Each of the 28 T cell receptor beta chains below was sequenced from the same sample in a study of pediatric ulcerative colitis. Here immunoSEQ multiplex PCR was the method, and the copy in TCRdb shows in-frame clones only, minus some. This sample has more than 15,000 clones, with 74% found just once. One to two pinch biopsies were taken from the rectum during colonoscopy. Specimen: gut tissue. These receptors were taken from a girl aged 5-17 years with moderate ulcerative colitis.

The chain uses TRBV6-1 and TRBJ2-3; 9 bases are a match to TRBD2. This CDR3 is 14 amino acids long. V gave up 4 bases and J gave up 6 bases; unmatched junction bases: 5. Germline assignment: CDR1 MNHNS and CDR2 SASEGT. CDR3 nucleotides: TGTGCCAGCAGTGGGCGGGAGGGTATCGATACGCAGTATTTT. It encodes CASSGREGIDTQYF.

The chain couples TRBV27 to TRBJ2-7; 14 bases map to TRBD2. CDR1 and CDR2 (germline): MNHEY, SMNVEV (reference sequence). V trimming: 5 bases; J trimming: 5 bases; junction bases outside the gene matches: 5. CDR3 length: 15 amino acids. CDR3 nucleotides: TGTGCCAGCAGTCCTGGGACTAGCGGGAGAAACGAGCAGTACTTC. Its protein is CASSPGTSGRNEQYF.

The DNA of the CDR3 is TGTGCCAGCAGTTCTAGGACTAGCAGCACAGATACGCAGTATTTT. Translation: CASSSRTSSTDTQYF. V and J are TRBV5-4 and TRBJ2-3; 8 bases agree with TRBD2. Looked up from germline, CDR1 is SGHNT and CDR2 is YYREEE (reference sequence). V was clipped by 5 bases and J by 0 bases; unmatched bases: 5. The CDR3 loop spans 15 amino acids.

This clone occurred a few times. This rearrangement joins TRBV4-1 to TRBJ1-1, with a possible D match to TRBD1 (5 bases). CDR3 size: 15 residues. Germline V gene lookup returns CDR1 MGHRA and CDR2 YSYEKL. Trimming took 1 base from V and 11 from J, leaving 20 bases between them. The CDR3 protein is CASSQVQGELGGAFF. The CDR3 DNA follows: TGCGCCAGCAGCCAAGTGCAAGGGGAACTTGGTGGGGCTTTCTTT.

The rearrangement links TRBV19 to TRBJ1-4; 7 bases map to TRBD1. This CDR3 spans 15 amino acids. Trimming at V came to 9 bases and at J to 1 base, leaving 8 bases not matched to a gene. Per germline, CDR1 LNHDA and CDR2 SQIVND (reference sequence). CDR3 amino acids: CASKDRSGTNEKLFF. The DNA for the CDR3 is TGTGCCAGCAAGGACAGGTCCGGAACTAATGAAAAACTGTTTTTT.

The V gene is TRBV9, the J gene TRBJ2-3; TRBD2 is a possible D gene (5 bases). The germline V and J ends were trimmed by 6 bases and 1 base, with 12 bases remaining between them. CDR1 and CDR2 (germline): SGDLS, YYNGEE. CDR3 length: 14 amino acids. DNA for the CDR3: TGTGCCAGCAACGCGGGTAGCGGCACAGATACGCAGTATTTT. Encoded protein: CASNAGSGTDTQYF. The whole variable domain, filled in from reference TRBV9 and TRBJ2-3, reads DSGVTQTPKHLITATGQRVTLRCSPRSGDLSVYWYQQSLDQGLQFLIQYYNGEERAKGNILERFSAQQFPDLHSELNLSSLELGDSALYFCASNAGSGTDTQYFGPGTRLTVL.

V and J are TRBV5-6 and TRBJ2-5; D may be TRBD1 (5 bases). This CDR3 is 15 amino acids long. The V end was cut by 4 bases, the J end by 7 bases, with 20 bases between. Germline V gives CDR1 SGHDT, CDR2 YYEEEE. CDR3 residues: CASSLSPATQGTQYF. CDR3 DNA sequence: TGTGCCAGCAGCCTGTCCCCGGCCACCCAGGGGACCCAGTACTTC.

The rearrangement uses TRBV11-2 and TRBJ2-7; D uncertain. Germline V gene lookup returns CDR1 SGHAT and CDR2 FQNNGV. Trimming pared 2 bases from V and 2 bases from J, leaving 7 bases between. CDR3 size: 13 residues. The CDR3: CASSLLHTYEQYF. CDR3 bases: TGTGCCAGCAGCTTACTCCATACCTACGAGCAGTACTTC.

V and J are TRBV5-1 and TRBJ2-2, with TRBD2 matching 8 bases. The junction had 12 bases not matched to a gene; V was cut back by 4 bases and J by 4 bases. This CDR3 comprises 17 residues. Germline CDR1 and CDR2: SGHRS and YFSETQ. Here the CDR3 DNA reads TGCGCCAGCAGCCCGGAGGGCCTAGCGGGCCTCACCGGGGAGCTGTTTTTT. Its protein product is CASSPEGLAGLTGELFF.

This rearrangement joins TRBV6-5 to TRBJ2-3; D ambiguous. The germline gives CDR1 MNHEY, CDR2 SVGAGI. CDR3 length: 13 residues. The V end lost 6 bases, the J end lost 6 bases, and 13 bases lay between the germline ends. In DNA, the CDR3 is TGTGCCAGCAGACGAAGGACGGCCGATACGCAGTATTTT. It codes for CASRRRTADTQYF.

This clone came up once. The chain couples TRBV6-6 to TRBJ2-7, with 7 bases aligning to TRBD1. CDR1 is MNHNY and CDR2 is SVGAGI in the germline V gene (reference sequence). With V trimmed by 2 bases and J by 0 bases, 7 bases remained unmatched. This CDR3 has 16 amino acids. CDR3 amino acids: CASSYNFGQASYEQYF. For the CDR3, the DNA is TGTGCCAGCAGTTACAACTTTGGACAGGCCTCCTACGAGCAGTACTTC.

This clone has only one observation. The V gene is TRBV5-6, the J gene TRBJ1-1, with D uncertain. From germline, CDR1 is SGHDT and CDR2 YYEEEE. The germline V and J ends were trimmed by 4 bases and 1 base, with 11 bases remaining between them. The CDR3 has 14 amino acids. This CDR3 is CASSPAGSNTEAFF. As DNA, the CDR3 is TGTGCCAGCAGCCCTGCCGGGTCGAACACTGAAGCTTTCTTT.

This clone is categorized as medium-sized. The chain links TRBV6-5 to TRBJ2-3; TRBD2 aligns across 7 bases. The V gene's germline CDR1 is MNHEY and CDR2 SVGAGI. With 0 bases clipped from V and 6 bases from J, the junction kept 6 bases outside the gene matches. The CDR3 contains 15 residues. CDR3 residues: CASSYSTGEGDTQYF. CDR3 coding DNA: TGTGCCAGCAGTTACTCGACGGGGGAGGGGGATACGCAGTATTTT.

The chain carries TRBV19 and TRBJ2-1; D gene ambiguous. V shed 5 bases and J shed 6 bases, with 5 bases lying between them. CDR1 and CDR2 from the germline V gene are LNHDA and SQIVND (reference sequence). CDR3 length: 11 amino acids. CDR3 amino acids: CASSYVNEQFF. DNA for the CDR3: TGTGCCAGTAGTTACGTCAATGAGCAGTTCTTC. Looking up the rest from reference TRBV19 and TRBJ2-1 gives the full variable domain: DGGITQSPKYLFRKEGQNVTLSCEQNLNHDAMYWYRQDPGQGLRLIYYSQIVNDFQKGDIAEGYSVSREKKESFPLTVTSAQKNPTAFYLCASSYVNEQFFGPGTRLTVL.

The V call is TRBV28, the J call TRBJ1-2; TRBD1 matches 8 bases. Germline CDR1 MDHEN, CDR2 SYDVKM. This CDR3 is 16 amino acids long. V trimming: 4 bases; J trimming: 4 bases; junction bases outside the gene matches: 11. The CDR3 is CASSSPGQEEVYGYTF. The CDR3 DNA follows: TGTGCCAGCAGTTCTCCGGGACAGGAGGAGGTCTATGGCTACACCTTC.

This chain joins TRBV5-1 and TRBJ2-7, with D possibly matching TRBD2 (5 bases). With 3 bases removed from V and 7 bases from J, the gap between germline ends came to 20 bases. The CDR3 consists of 15 residues. Looked up from germline, CDR1 is SGHRS and CDR2 is YFSETQ. The chain's CDR3 is CASSSLPGKGGEQYF. Written as DNA, the CDR3 is TGCGCCAGCAGCTCTCTACCCGGCAAGGGCGGGGAGCAGTACTTC.

This chain joins TRBV19 and TRBJ2-6; perhaps D is TRBD1 or TRBD2 (6 bases each). The germline V gene encodes CDR1 LNHDA and CDR2 SQIVND (reference sequence). Trimming left V 9 bases short and J 4 bases short, with 31 bases between. This CDR3 contains 20 residues. This CDR3 is CARRTRAGRTAAGGANVLTF. The CDR3, as DNA: TGTGCCAGGAGAACTAGGGCTGGGAGGACAGCGGCCGGCGGGGCCAACGTCCTGACTTTC.

This clone has more than one count but fewer than ten. This chain connects TRBV18 to TRBJ1-1; 8 nucleotides match TRBD1. The CDR3 extends over 14 amino acids. Per germline, CDR1 KGHSH and CDR2 LQKENI. V was clipped by 5 bases and J by 6 bases; unmatched bases: 8. The CDR3 reads CASSAGQVLAEAFF. The CDR3 region has the DNA TGTGCCAGCTCAGCGGGACAGGTTCTCGCTGAAGCTTTCTTT.

A word on this clone: The same CDR3 also results from other DNA sequences found in this sample. The chain couples TRBV19 to TRBJ2-5; maybe TRBD1 (6 bases). Germline CDR1 and CDR2: LNHDA and SQIVND (reference sequence). The CDR3 is made up of 15 amino acids. The V end was cut by 3 bases, the J end by 2 bases, with 13 bases between. The CDR3 spells CASSIRPGQQETQYF. For the CDR3, the DNA is TGTGCCAGTAGTATTCGACCCGGACAGCAAGAGACCCAGTACTTC.

The CDR3 loop reads CASSVVSQVNYGYTF. The CDR3 DNA reads as TGTGCCAGCAGCGTAGTATCCCAGGTTAACTATGGCTACACCTTC. The gene calls are TRBV9 and TRBJ1-2; D unresolved. V shed 0 bases and J shed 1 base, with 10 bases lying between them. This CDR3 comprises 15 residues. The germline CDR1 and CDR2 sequences are SGDLS and YYNGEE.

This sequence joins TRBV9 and TRBJ1-2, with D maybe TRBD1 (5 bases). This CDR3 comprises 14 residues. V was shortened by 0 bases and J by 4 bases, with 10 bases between the two germline ends. Germline V CDR1 and CDR2: SGDLS, YYNGEE. The CDR3 coding sequence is TGTGCCAGCAGCGTAGAGGGGTCGGGCTATGGCTACACCTTC. Protein product: CASSVEGSGYGYTF. Filled out from reference TRBV9 and TRBJ1-2, the complete variable domain reads DSGVTQTPKHLITATGQRVTLRCSPRSGDLSVYWYQQSLDQGLQFLIQYYNGEERAKGNILERFSAQQFPDLHSELNLSSLELGDSALYFCASSVEGSGYGYTFGSGTRLTVV.

The chain carries TRBV28 and TRBJ1-1; tentatively, D is TRBD1 (6 bases). Trimming removed 5 bases from V and 8 bases from J, with 21 bases in between. CDR3 size: 15 residues. Germline assignment: CDR1 MDHEN and CDR2 SYDVKM. This chain's CDR3 is CASSPPSGVSGEAFF. The CDR3 DNA reads as TGTGCCAGCAGTCCCCCTTCAGGGGTCTCTGGCGAAGCTTTCTTT.

The J gene is TRBJ1-3, the V gene TRBV11-2; D may be TRBD1 (5 bases). This CDR3 has 17 residues. The V and J ends lost 0 bases and 5 bases respectively, with 17 bases between them. Germline loops: CDR1 SGHAT, CDR2 FQNNGV. CDR3 DNA: TGTGCCAGCAGCTTAGATCGGGGGAGCACAGCCAGAAACACCATATATTTT. Its translation is CASSLDRGSTARNTIYF. The entire variable domain, with the rest obtained from reference TRBV11-2 and TRBJ1-3, is as follows: EAGVAQSPRYKIIEKRQSVAFWCNPISGHATLYWYQQILGQGPKLLIQFQNNGVVDDSQLPKDRFSAERLKGVDSTLKIQPAKLEDSAVYLCASSLDRGSTARNTIYFGEGSWLTVV.

The chain employs TRBV2 and TRBJ1-1; D gene unclear. This CDR3 contains 11 residues. The V and J ends lost 5 bases and 7 bases respectively, with 8 bases between them. Per germline, CDR1 SNHLY and CDR2 FYNNEI. The CDR3 protein is CASSSHGEAFF. CDR3 in DNA: TGTGCCAGCAGTTCACACGGTGAAGCTTTCTTT.

The chain uses TRBV7-2 and TRBJ2-7; D is uncertain. This CDR3 spans 15 amino acids. V shed 1 base and J shed 3 bases, with 13 bases lying between them. The germline CDR1 and CDR2 sequences are SGHTA and FQGNSA. The CDR3: CASSLGVGPHYEQYF. DNA of the CDR3: TGTGCCAGCAGCTTAGGCGTAGGACCACACTACGAGCAGTACTTC.

The chain couples TRBV19 to TRBJ1-5; D not certain. Trimming took 3 bases from V and 7 from J, leaving 7 bases between them. CDR3 size: 12 residues. Germline lookup yields CDR1 LNHDA and CDR2 SQIVND (reference sequence). The CDR3 DNA sequence: TGTGCCAGTAGTATGATACGCCAGCCCCAGCATTTT. It encodes CASSMIRQPQHF. The full variable domain, its missing parts supplied by reference TRBV19 and TRBJ1-5, is DGGITQSPKYLFRKEGQNVTLSCEQNLNHDAMYWYRQDPGQGLRLIYYSQIVNDFQKGDIAEGYSVSREKKESFPLTVTSAQKNPTAFYLCASSMIRQPQHFGDGTRLSIL.

The genes are TRBV7-9 and TRBJ2-3; no firm D call. Germline V CDR1 and CDR2: SEHNR, FQNEAQ (reference sequence). The V end was cut by 3 bases, the J end by 0 bases, with 10 bases between. This CDR3 has 15 amino acids. The CDR3 sequence: CASSFTEASTDTQYF. The CDR3 coding sequence is TGTGCCAGCAGCTTTACCGAGGCTAGCACAGATACGCAGTATTTT.

This clone appeared a single time. The junction departs from the called germline gene at one end, perhaps through a read error. The J gene is TRBJ2-7, the V gene TRBV27, with D hard to call. This CDR3 contains 12 residues. CDR1 is MNHEY, CDR2 SMNVEV, per germline (reference sequence). CDR3 in amino acids: CASSLLRSVPVF. The CDR3 DNA follows: TGTGCCAGCAGTTTACTACGGAGCGTCCCCGTCTTC.